These 14 T cell receptor beta chains were all obtained from the same sample, sequenced in a study of cytomegalovirus exposure and HLA in healthy donors. The PCR was carried out with 60 Vbeta primers and 13 Jbeta primers. Sequenced by immunoSEQ multiplex PCR; TCRdb stores in-frame clones only, minus some. The sample yields about 200,000 clones, 80% to 90% seen once. The sample was PBMCs. The receptors originated from a woman in her thirties in good health and CMV-seronegative.

CDR3 bases: TGTGCCAGCAGGGCGGGGATAACCTACGAGCAGTACTTC. Its protein product is CASRAGITYEQYF. The V and J genes are TRBV6-6 and TRBJ2-7, with D perhaps TRBD2 (6 bases). CDR3 size: 13 residues. Germline values: CDR1 MNHNY, CDR2 SVGAGI (reference sequence). The V gene lost 6 bases and the J gene lost 2 bases, with 11 bases spanning the gap.

The V call is TRBV11-2, the J call TRBJ2-7; tentative D call: TRBD1 (6 bases). The V and J ends lost 5 bases and 3 bases respectively, with 8 bases between them. CDR1 and CDR2 from the germline V gene are SGHAT and FQNNGV. CDR3 length: 12 residues. The CDR3 bases are TGTGCCAGCAGCGGACAGAACTACGAGCAGTACTTC. It yields the protein CASSGQNYEQYF.

The chain links TRBV2 to TRBJ2-5; 11 bases agree with TRBD2. The J call may be mistaken, given a closer DNA end match to TRBJ2-7. The CDR3 consists of 16 residues. Per germline, CDR1 SNHLY and CDR2 FYNNEI. DNA of the CDR3: TGTGCCAGCAGTGGCACGACCGGGACTAGCGGTACCGAGCAGTACTTC. This encodes CASSGTTGTSGTEQYF.

A note on this clone: The same CDR3 arises from other DNA sequences in this sample as well. The V gene is TRBV5-6, the J gene TRBJ2-7; 9 nucleotides align to TRBD1. The CDR3 is 14 residues long. The trim removed 1 base at V and 3 bases at J, leaving 2 bases unmatched. CDR1 and CDR2 from the germline V gene are SGHDT and YYEEEE. CDR3 DNA sequence: TGTGCCAGCAGCTTGCCGGGACAGGGCTACGAGCAGTACTTC. Amino acid sequence: CASSLPGQGYEQYF.

The rearrangement joins TRBV2 to TRBJ2-7; TRBD1 might be the D (6 bases). V lost 10 bases and J 6 bases, leaving 13 bases between the germline ends. Germline V lookup: CDR1 SNHLY, CDR2 FYNNEI. This CDR3 has 11 amino acids. Here the CDR3 reads CAIHRVGEQYF. The CDR3 nucleotides are TGTGCCATTCACAGGGTCGGCGAGCAGTACTTC.

The rearrangement uses TRBV10-3 and TRBJ2-2; D is undetermined. The germline gives CDR1 ENHRY, CDR2 SYGVKD. V gave up 0 bases and J gave up 0 bases, with 14 bases separating them. This CDR3 has 18 residues. This chain's CDR3 is CAISESLISTSNTGELFF. The DNA of the CDR3 is TGTGCCATCAGTGAGTCTTTGATAAGCACGTCGAACACCGGGGAGCTGTTTTTT.

The V gene is TRBV6-1, the J gene TRBJ2-3; D is uncertain. Per germline, CDR1 MNHNS and CDR2 SASEGT. Between the trimmed V and J ends, which lost 4 bases and 6 bases, there was a span of 14 bases. The CDR3 contains 14 residues. CDR3 in amino acids: CASSVSGLADTQYF. The CDR3 DNA follows: TGTGCCAGCAGTGTCTCCGGGTTGGCGGATACGCAGTATTTT.

V usage is TRBV7-9 and J usage is TRBJ2-3; 7 bases agree with TRBD2. The germline V gene has CDR1 SEHNR and CDR2 FQNEAQ (reference sequence). Trimming took 5 bases from V and 7 from J; bases not matched to a gene: 9. The CDR3 contains 14 residues. CDR3 amino acids: CASSQLAAAYTQYF. In DNA form, the CDR3 reads TGTGCCAGCAGCCAGCTAGCGGCCGCCTATACGCAGTATTTT.

A remark on this clone: Sequence at one end of the junction differs from germline and may be a read error. This rearrangement joins TRBV5-1 to TRBJ1-2; 10 nucleotides match TRBD1. The CDR3 contains 18 residues. CDR1 is SGHRS, CDR2 YFSETQ, per germline. CDR3 loop: CASSIQPGQGLRSYGYTF. CDR3 coding DNA: TGCGCCAGCAGCATACAGCCGGGACAGGGGCTTAGGTCTTATGGCTACACTTTC. The whole variable domain, filled in from reference TRBV5-1 and TRBJ1-2, reads KAGVTQTPRYLIKTRGQQVTLSCSPISGHRSVSWYQQTPGQGLQFLFEYFSETQRNKGNFPGRFSGRQFSNSRSEMNVSTLELGDSALYLCASSIQPGQGLRSYGYTFGSGTRLTVV.

The rearrangement uses TRBV20-1 and TRBJ1-1, with D perhaps TRBD1 (5 bases). Trimming removed 7 bases at V and 1 base at J, with 7 bases between. CDR1 and CDR2 from the germline V gene are DFQATT and SNEGSKA (reference sequence). There are 11 residues in the CDR3. Here the CDR3 reads CSGQGNTEAFF. Here the CDR3 DNA reads TGCAGTGGGCAGGGGAACACTGAAGCTTTCTTT.

The gene calls are TRBV7-2 and TRBJ2-7; maybe TRBD1 (6 bases). Deletions cut 5 bases from V and 3 bases from J, with 20 bases between. The V gene's germline CDR1 is SGHTA and CDR2 FQGNSA. This CDR3 comprises 16 residues. CDR3 sequence reads: CASSRNAGQWVYEQYF. CDR3 nucleotide sequence: TGTGCCAGCAGCCGCAACGCCGGACAGTGGGTCTACGAGCAGTACTTC.

A note on this clone: It is unclear where the CDR3 begins or ends on the DNA, so no DNA is shown, and the CDR3 is as TCRdb lists it. The chain carries TRBV27 and TRBJ2-2; TRBD1, the table's D call, was not compared with the DNA. With termini counted, the CDR3 has 17 amino acids. Germline CDR1 and CDR2: MNHEY and SMNVEV (reference sequence). This CDR3 is CASSSGQDFRGTGELFF.

The chain carries TRBV11-2 and TRBJ1-1, with D unresolved. The CDR3 is 15 amino acids. Trimming cost V 2 bases and J 7 bases, with 17 bases left between them. CDR1 is SGHAT and CDR2 is FQNNGV in the germline V gene. Here the CDR3 DNA reads TGTGCCAGCAGCTTAAGTGAGTATGGCGGGCTTGAAGCTTTCTTT. This translates into CASSLSEYGGLEAFF.

CDR3 DNA sequence: TGTGCCAGCAGTTTAAGGTCAGGCTACAATGAGCAGTTCTTC. This gives the protein CASSLRSGYNEQFF. The chain couples TRBV28 to TRBJ2-1; no reliable D call. Trimming removed 2 bases from V and 3 bases from J, with 8 bases in between. The CDR3 length is 14 residues. The germline gives CDR1 MDHEN, CDR2 SYDVKM.